The 26 T cell receptor beta chains below were found in one sample sequenced in a study of shared clonotypes between healthy human individuals. Assay: immunoSEQ multiplex PCR; the TCRdb copy retains only in-frame clones and omits some. Among around 990,000 clones listed, approximately 77% were seen once. Sequencing was done on a sample of memory CD4+ T cells from PBMCs. Regarding subset: CD45RA-negative fraction. The receptors shown here come from a man younger than 35 in good health. Some clones in this sample may be carry-over from other donors' samples.

V gene TRBV7-9 combines with J gene TRBJ2-1; D not resolved. V lost 5 bases, J lost 1 base, and 9 bases lay in between. The V gene's germline CDR1 is SEHNR and CDR2 FQNEAQ (reference sequence). This CDR3 is built from 14 residues. The CDR3 DNA reads TGTGCCAGCAGCCCGGGCAGTTCCTACAATGAGCAGTTCTTC. It encodes CASSPGSSYNEQFF.

This clone turned up a few times. CDR3: CASSPSWGRTYEQYF. The CDR3 nucleotides are TGTGCCAGCAGTCCAAGTTGGGGGCGAACCTACGAGCAGTACTTC. V gene TRBV6-5 combines with J gene TRBJ2-7; TRBD1 might be the D (6 bases). CDR3 length: 15 amino acids. The V end lost 5 bases, the J end lost 2 bases, and 16 bases lay between the germline ends. Germline-derived CDR1 and CDR2 are MNHEY and SVGAGI.

This chain connects TRBV5-6 to TRBJ1-5; D is unresolved. The CDR3 runs to 13 residues. V was clipped by 2 bases and J by 7 bases, with 10 bases between them. The V gene's germline CDR1 is SGHDT and CDR2 YYEEEE. CDR3 sequence (DNA): TGTGCCAGCAGCTTAGACTCTGGGCAGCCCCAGCATTTT. Translating it yields CASSLDSGQPQHF. Together with reference TRBV5-6 and TRBJ1-5, the CDR3 gives the full variable domain: DAGVTQSPTHLIKTRGQQVTLRCSPKSGHDTVSWYQQALGQGPQFIFQYYEEEERQRGNFPDRFSGHQFPNYSSELNVNALLLGDSALYLCASSLDSGQPQHFGDGTRLSIL.

CDR3 amino acids: CASSLGQPGNQPQHF. In DNA, the CDR3 is TGCGCCAGCAGCTTAGGACAGCCGGGCAATCAGCCCCAGCATTTT. This chain uses TRBV5-1 with TRBJ1-5; tentatively, D is TRBD1 (6 bases). Trimming shortened V by 2 bases and J by 2 bases, and 11 bases separated the two germline ends. The germline CDR1 and CDR2 sequences are SGHRS and YFSETQ. The CDR3 is 15 amino acids. Full variable domain (missing parts from reference TRBV5-1 and TRBJ1-5): KAGVTQTPRYLIKTRGQQVTLSCSPISGHRSVSWYQQTPGQGLQFLFEYFSETQRNKGNFPGRFSGRQFSNSRSEMNVSTLELGDSALYLCASSLGQPGNQPQHFGDGTRLSIL.

This chain joins TRBV4-2 and TRBJ2-2; the match to TRBD2 covers 7 bases. Germline V CDR1 and CDR2: LGHNA, YNFKEQ. The CDR3 runs 16 residues. The V gene end was trimmed by 0 bases and the J gene end by 0 bases; junction bases not matched to a gene: 1. The CDR3: CASSQESGTNTGELFF. The CDR3 DNA sequence: TGTGCCAGCAGCCAAGAGAGCGGGACGAACACCGGGGAGCTGTTTTTT.

This clone was found a few times. The V gene is TRBV7-2, the J gene TRBJ2-7, with no clear D. The CDR3 has 13 residues. CDR1 and CDR2 (germline): SGHTA, FQGNSA. V lost 8 bases, J lost 1 base, and 12 bases lay in between. DNA of the CDR3: TGTGCCAGCGATGTTGGCGGTTCCTACGAGCAGTACTTC. Amino acid sequence: CASDVGGSYEQYF. Variable domain in full (rest from reference TRBV7-2 and TRBJ2-7): GAGVSQSPSNKVTEKGKDVELRCDPISGHTALYWYRQSLGQGLEFLIYFQGNSAPDKSGLPSDRFSAERTGGSVSTLTIQRTQQEDSAVYLCASDVGGSYEQYFGPGTRLTVT.

This clone was detected only a few times. The chain is built from TRBV7-6 and TRBJ2-5; 10 positions match TRBD2. The CDR3 length is 16 residues. Germline V gives CDR1 SGHVS, CDR2 FNYEAQ. V was clipped by 4 bases and J by 5 bases; unmatched bases: 10. This chain's CDR3 is CASSSRLAGGGETQYF. The CDR3 nucleotides read TGTGCCAGCAGCTCCCGATTAGCGGGAGGCGGGGAGACCCAGTACTTC.

The rearrangement uses TRBV30 and TRBJ1-1; weak D call: TRBD1 (5 bases). The germline CDR1 and CDR2 sequences are GTSNPN and SVGIG (reference sequence). V lost 4 bases and J 1 base, leaving 13 bases between the germline ends. The CDR3 runs 14 residues. The CDR3 bases are TGTGCCTGGACAGGGAAGGGAGGGAACACTGAAGCTTTCTTT. Its translation: CAWTGKGGNTEAFF.

The chain couples TRBV7-3 to TRBJ2-5, with D possibly called TRBD1 or TRBD2 (5 bases each). CDR1 and CDR2 from the germline V gene are SGHTA and FQGTGA. Trimming took off 5 bases at V and 5 bases at J, with 12 bases between the two ends. CDR3 length: 13 residues. The CDR3 DNA follows: TGTGCCAGCAGCGGGACCTTCGGGGAGACCCAGTACTTC. It codes for CASSGTFGETQYF.

This sequence joins TRBV28 and TRBJ2-3; D is perhaps TRBD1 or TRBD2 (5 bases each). Trimming removed 3 bases at V and 7 bases at J, with 29 bases between. This CDR3 contains 19 residues. Per the germline V gene, CDR1 is MDHEN and CDR2 is SYDVKM. Written as DNA, the CDR3 is TGTGCCAGCAGTTTCTTAAATCCGGGGACCTCCCCAGAGGCCAATACGCAGTATTTT. Protein sequence: CASSFLNPGTSPEANTQYF.

The V gene is TRBV28, the J gene TRBJ1-2; D gene uncertain. The germline V gene has CDR1 MDHEN and CDR2 SYDVKM. V lost 6 bases and J 3 bases, leaving 14 bases between the germline ends. The CDR3 sequence is 14 residues long. The chain's CDR3 is CASRSPVFDYGYTF. DNA of the CDR3: TGTGCCAGCAGGTCTCCCGTGTTCGACTATGGCTACACCTTC.

J is TRBJ2-7 and V is TRBV5-1; D might be TRBD2 (6 bases). V lost 0 bases, J lost 2 bases, and 15 bases lay in between. Germline CDR1 SGHRS, CDR2 YFSETQ. The CDR3 consists of 16 residues. The CDR3 bases are TGCGCCAGCAGCTTGGGCTTACGGGACTCTCCCTACGAGCAGTACTTC. This sequence encodes CASSLGLRDSPYEQYF.

Comment on this clone: Compared with germline, one end of the junction differs, possibly owing to a read error. The genes are TRBV11-1 and TRBJ2-1; 14 bases align to TRBD2. This CDR3 is 13 amino acids long. The germline gives CDR1 SGHAT, CDR2 FQDESV (reference sequence). The CDR3 nucleotides are TGTGCCAGCAGCCCAAGACTAGCGGGAGGGCCTCTCTTC. Amino acid sequence: CASSPRLAGGPLF.

This chain links TRBV5-1 with TRBJ2-2, with 7 bases identical to TRBD2. With V trimmed by 2 bases and J by 4 bases, 8 bases remained unmatched. Germline V gene lookup returns CDR1 SGHRS and CDR2 YFSETQ. The CDR3 runs 16 residues. The CDR3 bases are TGCGCCAGCAGCTTTTTGGCGGGAGCGAGCACCGGGGAGCTGTTTTTT. Amino acids: CASSFLAGASTGELFF.

This clone was seen ten or more times. Other nucleotide sequences from this sample produce the same CDR3. The V and J genes are TRBV28 and TRBJ1-1, with D tentatively TRBD1 (5 bases). Trimming cost V 2 bases and J 4 bases, with 23 bases left between them. The CDR3 runs to 18 residues. Germline V CDR1 and CDR2: MDHEN, SYDVKM. The CDR3: CASSLPTSTRGAVTEAFF. CDR3 nucleotides: TGTGCCAGCAGTTTACCTACCTCCACTAGGGGCGCGGTCACTGAAGCTTTCTTT. The variable domain in full, with the rest retrieved from reference TRBV28 and TRBJ1-1, is DVKVTQSSRYLVKRTGEKVFLECVQDMDHENMFWYRQDPGLGLRLIYFSYDVKMKEKGDIPEGYSVSREKKERFSLILESASTNQTSMYLCASSLPTSTRGAVTEAFFGQGTRLTVV.

The chain couples TRBV5-1 to TRBJ1-1; D might be TRBD1 (5 bases). The CDR3 has 15 amino acids. Looked up from germline, CDR1 is SGHRS and CDR2 is YFSETQ. Between the trimmed V and J ends, which lost 4 bases and 0 bases, there was a span of 13 bases. The CDR3 DNA sequence: TGCGCCAGCAGCACGGGGACTGCCTTGAACACTGAAGCTTTCTTT. Translated, it gives CASSTGTALNTEAFF.

With respect to this clone: One junction end disagrees with the germline gene, perhaps due to a read error. The CDR3 protein is CAWSVLGGNRPQHF. In DNA, the CDR3 is TGTGCCTGGAGTGTACTTGGGGGAAATCGGCCCCAGCATTTT. V usage is TRBV30 and J usage is TRBJ1-5, with TRBD1 as a possible D gene (5 bases). Germline values: CDR1 GTSNPN, CDR2 SVGIG (reference sequence). CDR3 size: 14 residues. Drawing the rest from reference TRBV30 and TRBJ1-5, the complete variable domain is SQTIHQWPATLVQPVGSPLSLECTVEGTSNPNLYWYRQAAGRGLQLLFYSVGIGQISSEVPQNLSASRPQDRQFILSSKKLLLSDSGFYLCAWSVLGGNRPQHFGDGTRLSIL.

The chain employs TRBV7-8 and TRBJ2-2; D is tentatively TRBD1 or TRBD2 (6 bases each). The CDR3 runs to 15 residues. Germline CDR1 and CDR2: SGHVS and FQNEAQ. Trimming left V 8 bases short and J 6 bases short, with 19 bases between. CDR3 sequence reads: CASPRGARISGELFF. The CDR3 region has the DNA TGTGCCAGCCCGAGGGGGGCGAGAATATCCGGGGAGCTGTTTTTT.

Many counts were recorded for this clone. This chain joins TRBV4-2 and TRBJ2-2, with 10 bases identical to TRBD2. This CDR3 spans 17 amino acids. Germline V gene lookup returns CDR1 LGHNA and CDR2 YNFKEQ. Germline trimming cut 2 bases from V and 7 bases from J; bases unmatched to any gene: 10. CDR3 DNA sequence: TGTGCCAGCAGCCAAATTGGGCTAGCGGGAGTGGACGGGGAGCTGTTTTTT. Protein: CASSQIGLAGVDGELFF.

A word on this clone: This sample also contains other DNA sequences that code for the same CDR3. This chain joins TRBV30 and TRBJ1-5, with D possibly TRBD1 on 6 matching bases. V lost 2 bases, J lost 4 bases, and 9 bases lay in between. The CDR3 sequence is 13 residues long. Germline V gene data show CDR1 as GTSNPN and CDR2 as SVGIG (reference sequence). The CDR3 loop reads CAWSPDRNQPQHF. DNA of the CDR3: TGTGCCTGGAGTCCGGACAGAAATCAGCCCCAGCATTTT.

V usage is TRBV4-1 and J usage is TRBJ2-7; 7 bases line up with TRBD2. This CDR3 contains 14 residues. The J segment lost 3 bases and the V segment lost 4 bases, leaving 6 bases of the junction unmatched. From germline, CDR1 is MGHRA and CDR2 YSYEKL. The DNA of the CDR3 is TGCGCCAGCAGCCGGACTAGTGAGGTCTACGAGCAGTACTTC. Its protein is CASSRTSEVYEQYF.

The CDR3, as DNA: TGTGCCAGCAGCTTATCCAGCGCGAAGGGTTTGGATACGCAGTATTTT. Translating it yields CASSLSSAKGLDTQYF. The J gene is TRBJ2-3, the V gene TRBV7-2, with unresolved D. CDR3 length equals 16 residues. Germline V lookup: CDR1 SGHTA, CDR2 FQGNSA. Deletions cut 2 bases from V and 6 bases from J, with 18 bases between. Looking up the rest from reference TRBV7-2 and TRBJ2-3 gives the full variable domain: GAGVSQSPSNKVTEKGKDVELRCDPISGHTALYWYRQSLGQGLEFLIYFQGNSAPDKSGLPSDRFSAERTGGSVSTLTIQRTQQEDSAVYLCASSLSSAKGLDTQYFGPGTRLTVL.

This clone occurred a few times. The rearrangement joins TRBV25-1 to TRBJ2-6; 8 bases are shared with TRBD1. Germline CDR1 MGHDK, CDR2 SYGVNS. The CDR3 contains 16 residues. V lost 4 bases and J lost 1; bases outside the gene matches: 3. This CDR3 is CASSGGTGSGANVLTF. CDR3 coding DNA: TGTGCCAGCAGTGGGGGGACAGGATCTGGGGCCAACGTCCTGACTTTC. Drawing the rest from reference TRBV25-1 and TRBJ2-6, the complete variable domain is EADIYQTPRYLVIGTGKKITLECSQTMGHDKMYWYQQDPGMELHLIHYSYGVNSTEKGDLSSESTVSRIRTEHFPLTLESARPSHTSQYLCASSGGTGSGANVLTFGAGSRLTVL.

The chain employs TRBV27 and TRBJ1-5; 10 bases map to TRBD1. Germline V gives CDR1 MNHEY, CDR2 SMNVEV (reference sequence). V dropped 5 bases and J dropped 3; count of bases not matched to a gene: 1. This CDR3 has 14 residues. The CDR3, as DNA: TGTGCCAGCAGTGGACAGGGGGTCAATCAGCCCCAGCATTTT. Translation gives CASSGQGVNQPQHF.

This sequence joins TRBV10-3 and TRBJ1-4; 7 bases align to TRBD1. This CDR3 is 16 amino acids long. Germline trimming cut 1 base from V and 6 bases from J; bases unmatched to any gene: 8. Germline assignment: CDR1 ENHRY and CDR2 SYGVKD. The CDR3 DNA follows: TGTGCCATCAGTGAGTTCCGGGACAGTATGGATGAAAAACTGTTTTTT. Its translation: CAISEFRDSMDEKLFF.

This clone occurred a few times. V usage is TRBV19 and J usage is TRBJ2-3; no firm D call. V lost 6 bases and J 7 bases, leaving 14 bases between the germline ends. The CDR3 runs 13 residues. Germline lookup yields CDR1 LNHDA and CDR2 SQIVND (reference sequence). The CDR3, as DNA: TGTGCCAGTAGAGGAAGCTCAACCAATACGCAGTATTTT. It is translated as CASRGSSTNTQYF.